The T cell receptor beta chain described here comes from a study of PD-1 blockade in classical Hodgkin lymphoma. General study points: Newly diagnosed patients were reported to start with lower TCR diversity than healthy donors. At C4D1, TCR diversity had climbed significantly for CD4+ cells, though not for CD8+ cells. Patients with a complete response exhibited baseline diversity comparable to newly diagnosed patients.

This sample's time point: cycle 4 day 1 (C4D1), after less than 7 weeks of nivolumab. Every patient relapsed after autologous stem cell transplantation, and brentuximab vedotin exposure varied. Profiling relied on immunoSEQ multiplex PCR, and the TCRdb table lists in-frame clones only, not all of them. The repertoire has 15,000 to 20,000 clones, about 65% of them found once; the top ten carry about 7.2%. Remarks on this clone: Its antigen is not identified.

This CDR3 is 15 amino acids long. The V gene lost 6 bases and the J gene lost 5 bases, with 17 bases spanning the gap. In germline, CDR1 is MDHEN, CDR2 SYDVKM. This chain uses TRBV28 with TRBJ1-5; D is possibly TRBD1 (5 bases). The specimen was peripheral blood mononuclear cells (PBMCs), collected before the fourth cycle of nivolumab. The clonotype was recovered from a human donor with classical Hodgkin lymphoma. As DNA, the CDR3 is TGTGCCAGCAGCCCTTCCGGGACGTATTATCAGCCCCAGCATTTT. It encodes CASSPSGTYYQPQHF.